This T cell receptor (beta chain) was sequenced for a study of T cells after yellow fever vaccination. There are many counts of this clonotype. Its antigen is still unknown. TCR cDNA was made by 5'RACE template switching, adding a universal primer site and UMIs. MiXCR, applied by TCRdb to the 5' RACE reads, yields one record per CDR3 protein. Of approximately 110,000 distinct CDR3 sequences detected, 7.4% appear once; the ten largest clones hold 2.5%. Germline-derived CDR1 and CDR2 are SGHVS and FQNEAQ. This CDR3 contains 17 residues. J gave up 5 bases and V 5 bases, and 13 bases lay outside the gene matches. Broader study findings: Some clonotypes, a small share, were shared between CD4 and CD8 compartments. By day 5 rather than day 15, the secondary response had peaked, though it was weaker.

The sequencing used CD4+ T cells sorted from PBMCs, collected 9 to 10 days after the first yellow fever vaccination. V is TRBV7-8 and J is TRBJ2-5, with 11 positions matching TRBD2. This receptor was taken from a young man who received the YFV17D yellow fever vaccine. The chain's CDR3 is CASSKGLAVFAGETQYF. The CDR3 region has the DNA TGTGCCAGCAGCAAGGGACTAGCGGTCTTTGCGGGGGAGACCCAGTACTTC.